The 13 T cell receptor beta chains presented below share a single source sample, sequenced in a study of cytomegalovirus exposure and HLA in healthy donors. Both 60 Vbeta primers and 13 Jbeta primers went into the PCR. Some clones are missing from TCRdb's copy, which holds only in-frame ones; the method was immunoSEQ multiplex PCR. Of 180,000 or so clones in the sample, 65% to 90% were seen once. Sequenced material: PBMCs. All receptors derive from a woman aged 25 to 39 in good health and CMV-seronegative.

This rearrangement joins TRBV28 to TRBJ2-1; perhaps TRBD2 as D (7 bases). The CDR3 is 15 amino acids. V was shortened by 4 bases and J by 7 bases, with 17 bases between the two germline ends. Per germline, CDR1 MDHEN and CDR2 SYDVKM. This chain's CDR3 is CASSSPGGRGNEQFF. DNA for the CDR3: TGTGCCAGCAGTTCTCCGGGGGGCAGGGGAAATGAGCAGTTCTTC.

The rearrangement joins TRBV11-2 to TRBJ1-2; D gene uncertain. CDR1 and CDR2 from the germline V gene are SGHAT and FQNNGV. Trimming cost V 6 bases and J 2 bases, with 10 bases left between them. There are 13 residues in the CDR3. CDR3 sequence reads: CASRPLRNYGYTF. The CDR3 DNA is TGTGCCAGCAGGCCCCTCAGAAACTATGGCTACACCTTC. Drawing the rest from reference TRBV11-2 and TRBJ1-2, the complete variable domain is EAGVAQSPRYKIIEKRQSVAFWCNPISGHATLYWYQQILGQGPKLLIQFQNNGVVDDSQLPKDRFSAERLKGVDSTLKIQPAKLEDSAVYLCASRPLRNYGYTFGSGTRLTVV.

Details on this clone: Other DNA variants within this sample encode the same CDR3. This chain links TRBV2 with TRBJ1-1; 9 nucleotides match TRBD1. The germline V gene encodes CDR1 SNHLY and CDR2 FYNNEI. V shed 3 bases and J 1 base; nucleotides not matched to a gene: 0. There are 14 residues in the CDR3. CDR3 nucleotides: TGTGCCAGCAGTGAGGACAGGGGGAACACTGAAGCTTTCTTT. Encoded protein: CASSEDRGNTEAFF.

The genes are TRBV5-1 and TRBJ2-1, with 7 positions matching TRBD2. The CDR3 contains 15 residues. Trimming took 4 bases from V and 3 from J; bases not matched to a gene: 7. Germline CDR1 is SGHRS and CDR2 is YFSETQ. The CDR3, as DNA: TGCGCCAGCAGCCCTACTAGCGAGCTCTACAATGAGCAGTTCTTC. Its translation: CASSPTSELYNEQFF. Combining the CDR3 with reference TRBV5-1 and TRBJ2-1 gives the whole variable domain KAGVTQTPRYLIKTRGQQVTLSCSPISGHRSVSWYQQTPGQGLQFLFEYFSETQRNKGNFPGRFSGRQFSNSRSEMNVSTLELGDSALYLCASSPTSELYNEQFFGPGTRLTVL.

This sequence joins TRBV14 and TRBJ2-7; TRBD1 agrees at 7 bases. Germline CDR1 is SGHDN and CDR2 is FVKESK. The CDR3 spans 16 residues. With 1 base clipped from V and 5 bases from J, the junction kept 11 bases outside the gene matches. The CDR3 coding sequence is TGTGCCAGCAGCCAAGCCACCCTGACAGGGAGACACGAGCAGTACTTC. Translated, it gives CASSQATLTGRHEQYF. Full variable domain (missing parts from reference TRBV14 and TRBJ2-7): EAGVTQFPSHSVIEKGQTVTLRCDPISGHDNLYWYRRVMGKEIKFLLHFVKESKQDESGMPNNRFLAERTGGTYSTLKVQPAELEDSGVYFCASSQATLTGRHEQYFGPGTRLTVT.

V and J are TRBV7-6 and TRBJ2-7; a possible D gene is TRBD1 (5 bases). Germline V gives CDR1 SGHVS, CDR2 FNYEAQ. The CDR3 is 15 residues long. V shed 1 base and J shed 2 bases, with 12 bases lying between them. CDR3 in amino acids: CASSLDAGIPYEQYF. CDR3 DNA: TGTGCCAGCAGCTTAGATGCAGGGATCCCCTACGAGCAGTACTTC. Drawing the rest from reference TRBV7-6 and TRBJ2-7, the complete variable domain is GAGVSQSPRYKVTKRGQDVALRCDPISGHVSLYWYRQALGQGPEFLTYFNYEAQQDKSGLPNDRFSAERPEGSISTLTIQRTEQRDSAMYRCASSLDAGIPYEQYFGPGTRLTVT.

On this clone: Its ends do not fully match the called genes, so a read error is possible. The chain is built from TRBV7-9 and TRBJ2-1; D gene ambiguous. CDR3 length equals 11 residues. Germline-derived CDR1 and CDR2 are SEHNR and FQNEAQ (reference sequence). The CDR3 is CSSPSYNEQFF. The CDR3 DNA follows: TGTTCCAGCCCGAGTTACAATGAGCAGTTCTTC.

The CDR3 coding sequence is TGTGCCAGCAGCCCTCGGGACAGTCCGGTCCAGTACTTC. Amino acid sequence: CASSPRDSPVQYF. V gene TRBV7-9 combines with J gene TRBJ2-5, with 7 bases aligning to TRBD1. J was trimmed by 10 bases and V by 5 bases; bases with no gene match: 10. Germline assignment: CDR1 SEHNR and CDR2 FQNEAQ (reference sequence). The CDR3 is made up of 13 amino acids.

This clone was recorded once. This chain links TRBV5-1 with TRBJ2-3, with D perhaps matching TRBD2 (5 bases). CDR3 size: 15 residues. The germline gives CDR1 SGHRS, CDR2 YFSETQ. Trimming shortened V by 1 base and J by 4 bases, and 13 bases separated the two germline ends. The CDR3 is CASSLIASTADTQYF. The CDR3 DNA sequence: TGCGCCAGCAGCTTGATTGCTAGCACGGCAGATACGCAGTATTTT.

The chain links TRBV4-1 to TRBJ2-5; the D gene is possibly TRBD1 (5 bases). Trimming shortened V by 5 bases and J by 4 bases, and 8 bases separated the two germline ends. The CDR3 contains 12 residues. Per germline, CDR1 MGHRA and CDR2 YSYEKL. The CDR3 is CASSSQGETQYF. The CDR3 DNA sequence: TGCGCCAGCAGCAGCCAGGGAGAGACCCAGTACTTC.

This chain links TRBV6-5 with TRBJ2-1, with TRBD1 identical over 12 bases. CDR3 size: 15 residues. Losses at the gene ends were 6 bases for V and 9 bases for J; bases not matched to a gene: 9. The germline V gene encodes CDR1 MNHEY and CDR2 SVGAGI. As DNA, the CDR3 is TGTGCCAGCAGCCCCGGGACAGGGGGCTTTGGTGAGCAGTTCTTC. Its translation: CASSPGTGGFGEQFF.

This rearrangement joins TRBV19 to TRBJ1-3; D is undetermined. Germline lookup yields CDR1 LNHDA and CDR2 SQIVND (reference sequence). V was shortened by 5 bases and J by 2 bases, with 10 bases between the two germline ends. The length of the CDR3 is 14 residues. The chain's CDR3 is CASSPSLAGNTIYF. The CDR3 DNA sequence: TGTGCCAGTAGTCCTTCCCTTGCTGGAAACACCATATATTTT.

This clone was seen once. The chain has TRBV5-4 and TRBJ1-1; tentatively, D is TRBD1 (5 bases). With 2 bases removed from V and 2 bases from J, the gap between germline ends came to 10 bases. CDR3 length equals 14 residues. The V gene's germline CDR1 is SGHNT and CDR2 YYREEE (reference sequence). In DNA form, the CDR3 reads TGTGCCAGCAGCTTTTCTACAGGAAACACTGAAGCTTTCTTT. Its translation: CASSFSTGNTEAFF.